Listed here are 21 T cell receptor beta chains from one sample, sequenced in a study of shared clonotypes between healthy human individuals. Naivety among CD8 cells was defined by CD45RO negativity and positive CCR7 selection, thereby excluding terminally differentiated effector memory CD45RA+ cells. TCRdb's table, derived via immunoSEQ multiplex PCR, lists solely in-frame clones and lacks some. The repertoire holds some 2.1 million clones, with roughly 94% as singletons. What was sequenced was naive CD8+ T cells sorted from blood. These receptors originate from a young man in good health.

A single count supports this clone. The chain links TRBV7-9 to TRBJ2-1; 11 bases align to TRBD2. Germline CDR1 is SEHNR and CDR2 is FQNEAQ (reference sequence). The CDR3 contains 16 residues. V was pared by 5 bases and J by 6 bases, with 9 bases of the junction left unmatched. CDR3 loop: CASSPATSGAFNEQFF. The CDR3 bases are TGTGCCAGCAGCCCGGCGACTAGCGGGGCCTTCAATGAGCAGTTCTTC.

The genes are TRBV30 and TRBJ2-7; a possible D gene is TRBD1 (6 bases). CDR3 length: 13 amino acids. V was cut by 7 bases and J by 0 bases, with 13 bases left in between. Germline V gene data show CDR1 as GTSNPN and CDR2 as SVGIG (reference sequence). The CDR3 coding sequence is TGTGCCTTCCGACAGGCGAGCTCCTACGAGCAGTACTTC. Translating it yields CAFRQASSYEQYF.

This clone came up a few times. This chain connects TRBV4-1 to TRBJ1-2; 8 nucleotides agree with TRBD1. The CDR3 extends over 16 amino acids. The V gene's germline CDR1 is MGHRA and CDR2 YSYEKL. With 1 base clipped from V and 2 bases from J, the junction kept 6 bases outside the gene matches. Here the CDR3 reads CASSQAPDRANYGYTF. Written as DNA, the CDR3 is TGCGCCAGCAGCCAAGCGCCGGACAGGGCAAACTATGGCTACACCTTC.

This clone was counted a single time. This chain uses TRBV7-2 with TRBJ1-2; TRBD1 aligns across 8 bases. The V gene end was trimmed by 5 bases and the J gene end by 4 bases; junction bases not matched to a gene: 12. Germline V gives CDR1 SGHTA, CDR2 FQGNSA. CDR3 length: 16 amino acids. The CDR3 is CASSAQGAGAVYGYTF. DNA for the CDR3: TGTGCCAGCAGCGCGCAGGGGGCGGGGGCAGTCTATGGCTACACCTTC.

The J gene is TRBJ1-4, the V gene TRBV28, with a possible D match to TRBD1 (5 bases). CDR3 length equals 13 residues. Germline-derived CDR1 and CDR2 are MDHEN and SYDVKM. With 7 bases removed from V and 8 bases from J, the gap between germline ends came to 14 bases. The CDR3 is CASNGTFGEKLFF. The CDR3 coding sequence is TGTGCCAGCAATGGGACTTTCGGCGAAAAACTGTTTTTT.

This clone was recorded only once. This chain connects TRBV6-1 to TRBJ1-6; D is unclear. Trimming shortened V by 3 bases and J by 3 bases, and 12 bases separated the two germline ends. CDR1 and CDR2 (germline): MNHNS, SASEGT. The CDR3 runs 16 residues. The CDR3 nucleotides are TGTGCCAGCAGTGATTCCCCAGCCCTCTATAATTCACCCCTCCACTTT. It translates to CASSDSPALYNSPLHF.

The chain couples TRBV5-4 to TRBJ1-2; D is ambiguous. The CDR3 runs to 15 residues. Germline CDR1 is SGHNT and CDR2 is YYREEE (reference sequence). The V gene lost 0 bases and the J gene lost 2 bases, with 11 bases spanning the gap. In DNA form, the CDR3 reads TGTGCCAGCAGCTTGGGTACAGCTTCCAACTATGGCTACACCTTC. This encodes CASSLGTASNYGYTF.

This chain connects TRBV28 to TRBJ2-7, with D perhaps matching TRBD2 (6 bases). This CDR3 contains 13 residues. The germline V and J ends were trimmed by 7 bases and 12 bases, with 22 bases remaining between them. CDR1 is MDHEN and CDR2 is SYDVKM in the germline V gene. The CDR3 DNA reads TGTGCCAGCACCGACTCGGGCGGAGGAGGGGTGTACTTC. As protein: CASTDSGGGGVYF.

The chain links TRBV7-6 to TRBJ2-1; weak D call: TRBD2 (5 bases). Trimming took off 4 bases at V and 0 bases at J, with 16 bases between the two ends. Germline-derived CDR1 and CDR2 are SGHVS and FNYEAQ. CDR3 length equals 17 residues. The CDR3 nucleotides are TGTGCCAGCAGCTCCCTGGGGTTAGCGCCCTCCTACAATGAGCAGTTCTTC. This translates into CASSSLGLAPSYNEQFF.

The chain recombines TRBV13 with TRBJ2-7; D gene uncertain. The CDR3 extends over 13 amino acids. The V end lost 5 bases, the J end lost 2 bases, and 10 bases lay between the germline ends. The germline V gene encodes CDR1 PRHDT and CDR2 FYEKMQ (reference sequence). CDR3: CASSTTETYEQYF. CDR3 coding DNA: TGTGCCAGCAGCACGACTGAGACCTACGAGCAGTACTTC.

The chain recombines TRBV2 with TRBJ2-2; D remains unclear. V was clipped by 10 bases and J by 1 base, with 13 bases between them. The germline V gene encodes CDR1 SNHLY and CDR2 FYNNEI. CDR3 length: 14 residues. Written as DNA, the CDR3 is TGTGCCATACCTAGGTCCGGGAACACCGGGGAGCTGTTTTTT. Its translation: CAIPRSGNTGELFF.

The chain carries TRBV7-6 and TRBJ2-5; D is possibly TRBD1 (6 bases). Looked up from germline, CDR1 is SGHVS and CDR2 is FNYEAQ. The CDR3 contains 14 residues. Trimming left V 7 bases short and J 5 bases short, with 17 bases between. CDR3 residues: CASTPQGLGETQYF. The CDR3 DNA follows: TGTGCCAGCACCCCACAGGGTTTAGGGGAGACCCAGTACTTC.

The CDR3 sequence is CASSQTPLTDTQYF. The CDR3, as DNA: TGCGCCAGCAGCCAGACTCCGCTCACAGATACGCAGTATTTT. The genes are TRBV4-1 and TRBJ2-3, with D uncertain. Germline V gene data show CDR1 as MGHRA and CDR2 as YSYEKL. The germline V and J ends were trimmed by 3 bases and 2 bases, with 9 bases remaining between them. This CDR3 region has 14 residues.

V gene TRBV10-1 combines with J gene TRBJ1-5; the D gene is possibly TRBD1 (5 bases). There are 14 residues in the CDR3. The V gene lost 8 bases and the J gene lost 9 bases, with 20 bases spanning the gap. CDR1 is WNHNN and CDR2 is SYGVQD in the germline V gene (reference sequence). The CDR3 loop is CASWGVGPQLPQHF. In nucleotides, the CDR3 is TGCGCCAGCTGGGGGGTAGGGCCCCAACTGCCCCAGCATTTT.

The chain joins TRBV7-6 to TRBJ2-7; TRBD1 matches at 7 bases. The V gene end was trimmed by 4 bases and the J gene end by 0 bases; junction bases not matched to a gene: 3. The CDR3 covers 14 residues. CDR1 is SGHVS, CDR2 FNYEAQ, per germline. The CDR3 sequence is CASSSGTASYEQYF. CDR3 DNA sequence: TGTGCCAGCAGCTCCGGGACAGCCTCCTACGAGCAGTACTTC. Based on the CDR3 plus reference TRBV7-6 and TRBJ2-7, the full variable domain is GAGVSQSPRYKVTKRGQDVALRCDPISGHVSLYWYRQALGQGPEFLTYFNYEAQQDKSGLPNDRFSAERPEGSISTLTIQRTEQRDSAMYRCASSSGTASYEQYFGPGTRLTVT.

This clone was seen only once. The CDR3 protein is CASSSDESDTQYF. The CDR3 DNA is TGTGCCAGCAGTTCCGACGAGAGCGATACGCAGTATTTT. The chain combines TRBV27 with TRBJ2-3; D gene unclear. The CDR3 runs 13 residues. Between the trimmed V and J ends, which lost 4 bases and 6 bases, there was a span of 11 bases. Germline V gene lookup returns CDR1 MNHEY and CDR2 SMNVEV (reference sequence).

The CDR3 nucleotides are TGTGCCAGCAGCCACGGACGGGACGGGGGCTACACCTTC. Translating it yields CASSHGRDGGYTF. V and J are TRBV27 and TRBJ1-2; D possibly corresponds to TRBD1 (5 bases). The CDR3 extends over 13 amino acids. CDR1 and CDR2 from the germline V gene are MNHEY and SMNVEV (reference sequence). Trimming removed 6 bases from V and 8 bases from J, with 16 bases in between.

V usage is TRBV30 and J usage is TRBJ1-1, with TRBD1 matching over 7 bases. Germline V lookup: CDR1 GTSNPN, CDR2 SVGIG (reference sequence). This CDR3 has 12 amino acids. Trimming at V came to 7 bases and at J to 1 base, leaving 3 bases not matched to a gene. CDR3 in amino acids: CALRTGNTEAFF. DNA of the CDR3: TGTGCCTTACGGACAGGGAACACTGAAGCTTTCTTT.

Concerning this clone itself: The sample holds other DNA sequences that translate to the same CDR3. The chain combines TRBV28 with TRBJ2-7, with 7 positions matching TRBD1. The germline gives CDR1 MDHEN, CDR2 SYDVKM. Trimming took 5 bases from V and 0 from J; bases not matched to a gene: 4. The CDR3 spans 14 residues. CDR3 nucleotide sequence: TGTGCCAGCAGTGGTCGGGACAGCTCCTACGAGCAGTACTTC. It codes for CASSGRDSSYEQYF.

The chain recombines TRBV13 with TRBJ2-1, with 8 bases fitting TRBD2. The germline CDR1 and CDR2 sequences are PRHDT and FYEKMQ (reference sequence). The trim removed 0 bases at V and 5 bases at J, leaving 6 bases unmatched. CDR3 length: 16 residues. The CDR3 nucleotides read TGTGCCAGCAGCTTAGGGTCGTCACTAGCGGACAATGAGCAGTTCTTC. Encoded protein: CASSLGSSLADNEQFF.

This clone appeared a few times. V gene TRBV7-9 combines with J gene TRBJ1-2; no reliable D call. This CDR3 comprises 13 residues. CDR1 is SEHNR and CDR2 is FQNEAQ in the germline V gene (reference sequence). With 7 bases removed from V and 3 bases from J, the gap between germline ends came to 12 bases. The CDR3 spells CASTPDGYYGYTF. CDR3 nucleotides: TGTGCCAGCACTCCGGACGGCTACTATGGCTACACCTTC.